The subject of this entry is one T cell receptor (beta chain). Its target is not known. The data belong to a study of shared clonotypes between healthy human individuals. Study background: Each donor's CD4 naive and CD4 memory cells filled three plates apiece, CD8 naive two, and CD8 memory one. Points from the study as a whole: With a handful of donors compared, around 5% of naive CD4 clonotypes were shared. Generation probability values for non-shared clonotypes were lower than those for clonotypes shared by all four donors. It was anticipated that sequencing depth would influence how many clonotypes donors shared.

The V and J ends lost 0 bases and 1 base respectively, with 9 bases between them. CDR3 length: 15 residues. From germline, CDR1 is LNHDA and CDR2 SQIVND (reference sequence). The method was immunoSEQ multiplex PCR; TCRdb's version includes in-frame clones alone and lacks a portion of them. The sample contains just over 2,000,000 clones, roughly 94% of which appear only once. Naive CD8 cells comprised CD45RO-negative, CCR7-positively selected cells, excluding terminally differentiated effector memory CD45RA+ cells. The clonotype was recovered from a man between 18 and 29 years old in good health. The chain carries TRBV19 and TRBJ1-1, with unresolved D. The source material was naive CD8+ T cells sorted from blood. CDR3 nucleotide sequence: TGTGCCAGTAGTATAGACGGGGATCAGAACACTGAAGCTTTCTTT. Residues: CASSIDGDQNTEAFF. The full variable domain, completed using reference TRBV19 and TRBJ1-1, is DGGITQSPKYLFRKEGQNVTLSCEQNLNHDAMYWYRQDPGQGLRLIYYSQIVNDFQKGDIAEGYSVSREKKESFPLTVTSAQKNPTAFYLCASSIDGDQNTEAFFGQGTRLTVV.